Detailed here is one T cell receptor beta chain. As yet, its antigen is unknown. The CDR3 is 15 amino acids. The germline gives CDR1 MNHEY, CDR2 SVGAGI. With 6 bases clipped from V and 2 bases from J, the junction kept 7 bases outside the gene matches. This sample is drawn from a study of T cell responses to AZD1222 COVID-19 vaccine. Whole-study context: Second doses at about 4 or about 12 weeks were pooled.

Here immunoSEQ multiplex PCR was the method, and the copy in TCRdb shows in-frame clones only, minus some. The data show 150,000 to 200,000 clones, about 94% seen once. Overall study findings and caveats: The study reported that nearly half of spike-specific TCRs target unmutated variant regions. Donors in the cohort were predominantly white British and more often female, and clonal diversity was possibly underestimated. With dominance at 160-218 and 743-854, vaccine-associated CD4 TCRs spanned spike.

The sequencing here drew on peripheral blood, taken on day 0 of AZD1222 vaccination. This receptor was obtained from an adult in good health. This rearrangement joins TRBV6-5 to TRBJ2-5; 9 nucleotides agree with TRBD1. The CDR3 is CASSRDRVPQETQYF. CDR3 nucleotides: TGTGCCAGCAGCCGGGACAGGGTCCCACAAGAGACCCAGTACTTC.